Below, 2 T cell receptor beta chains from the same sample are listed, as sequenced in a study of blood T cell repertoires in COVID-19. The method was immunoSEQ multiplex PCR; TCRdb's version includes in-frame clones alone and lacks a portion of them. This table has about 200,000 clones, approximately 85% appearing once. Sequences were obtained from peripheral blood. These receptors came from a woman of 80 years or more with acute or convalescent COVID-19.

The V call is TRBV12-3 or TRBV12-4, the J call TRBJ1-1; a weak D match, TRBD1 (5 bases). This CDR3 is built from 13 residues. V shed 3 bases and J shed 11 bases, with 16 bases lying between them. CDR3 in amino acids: CASSLGQGGHAFF. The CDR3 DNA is TGTGCCAGCAGTTTGGGTCAGGGTGGTCATGCTTTCTTT.

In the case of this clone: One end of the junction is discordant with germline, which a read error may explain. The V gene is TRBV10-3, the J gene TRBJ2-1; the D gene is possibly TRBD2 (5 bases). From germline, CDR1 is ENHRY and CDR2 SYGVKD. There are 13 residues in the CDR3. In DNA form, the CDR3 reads TGTGCCATCAGTAGCCTAGCCGACAATGAGCAGCTCTTC. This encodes CAISSLADNEQLF.